This T cell receptor beta chain came from a study of T cells expressing NK-cell markers (dated by TCRdb to about 2020). About the full investigation: TCR beta-chain repertoires were profiled in sorted CD3+CD56+NKG2C+, CD3+CD56+NKG2C- and CD3+CD56-NKG2C+ T-cell subsets from several donors. Among the eight sequenced donors, only one was HCMV-seronegative, while the other seven were HCMV-seropositive. The eight sequenced donors were randomly selected healthy volunteers, three men and five women. Libraries were sequenced as 2 x 150 bp reads on Illumina HiSeq 2000/2500, MiSeq or NextSeq. Points the paper makes about the study in general: In over five donors, the dominant CD3+CD56+NKG2C+ clonotypes were among the top 10 CD8+ clonotypes and accounted for about 1.0-7.0% of CD8+ T cells. Those dominant clonotypes were again the most abundant among CD3+CD56-NKG2C+ cells in four donors, at about 28.3-60.1%. Whether the expanded NKG2C-expressing T cell clones were specific for HCMV antigens was left unclear.

To note about this clonotype: Its antigen is currently not known.

HCMV-specific IgG was detected in serum with a commercial ELISA kit to determine HCMV serostatus. Ficoll density gradient centrifugation was used to isolate peripheral blood mononuclear cells from blood. The instrument given in TCRdb is Illumina HiSeq 2000. TCR beta cDNA libraries were prepared using 5'RACE template switching, which introduced a universal primer site and unique molecular identifiers. Priming for cDNA synthesis came from the TCR beta constant segment, and two successive PCR amplification steps followed. For the original study's pipeline: Reads were demultiplexed and grouped by UMI with MIGEC, and clonotypes were assembled and quantified with MiTCR. To remove erroneous sequences, TCR cDNA sequences were retained only when supported by two or more reads. Downstream repertoire analysis used the tcR package, and clonotypes were matched across fractions by CDR3 nucleotide sequence plus V segment. VDJmatch was used to annotate antigen specificity against VDJdb, with one amino acid substitution allowed in CDR3. TCRdb reprocessed the reads; each CDR3 protein sequence makes one entry, and DNA is unavailable. The authors' filters were not applied to this entry. The data table for this sample lists 200,000 to 300,000 distinct CDR3 sequences. The ten largest clones represent around 0.42% of the sample.

From the germline V gene (reference sequence), CDR1 is LNHDA and CDR2 is SQIVND. The CDR3, from cysteine to phenylalanine, totals 18 residues. The DNA sequence is not available. Material for sequencing was blood T cells: a sorted CD56 or NKG2C T cell subset, CD4+ or CD8+ T cells, or bulk PBMC T cells (not recorded which). This TCR was recovered from a young man in good health. Donor details come from another sample of the same person, matched by shared clones. The rearrangement joined TRBV19 to TRBJ2-4; as DNA is missing, the TRBD2 call by TCRdb cannot be tested. The CDR3 reads CASSISTTSGKSKNIQYF.